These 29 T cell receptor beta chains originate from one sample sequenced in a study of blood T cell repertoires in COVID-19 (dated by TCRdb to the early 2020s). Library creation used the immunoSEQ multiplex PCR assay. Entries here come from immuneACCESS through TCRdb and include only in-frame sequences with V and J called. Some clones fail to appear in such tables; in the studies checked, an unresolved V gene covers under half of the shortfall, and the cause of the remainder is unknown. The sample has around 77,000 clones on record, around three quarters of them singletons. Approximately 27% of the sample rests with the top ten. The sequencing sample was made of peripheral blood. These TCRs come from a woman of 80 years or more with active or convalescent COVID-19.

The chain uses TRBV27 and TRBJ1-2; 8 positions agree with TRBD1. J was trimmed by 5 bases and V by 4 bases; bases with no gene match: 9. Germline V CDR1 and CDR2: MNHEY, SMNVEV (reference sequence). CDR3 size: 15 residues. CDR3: CASSSYTGGRYGYTF. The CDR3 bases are TGTGCCAGCAGTTCCTATACAGGGGGACGGTATGGCTACACCTTC.

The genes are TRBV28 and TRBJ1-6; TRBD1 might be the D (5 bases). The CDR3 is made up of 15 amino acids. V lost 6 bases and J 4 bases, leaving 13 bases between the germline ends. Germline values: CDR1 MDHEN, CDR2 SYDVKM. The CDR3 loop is CASSRAGVYNSPLHF. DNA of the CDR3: TGTGCCAGCAGCCGGGCGGGGGTATATAATTCACCCCTCCACTTT.

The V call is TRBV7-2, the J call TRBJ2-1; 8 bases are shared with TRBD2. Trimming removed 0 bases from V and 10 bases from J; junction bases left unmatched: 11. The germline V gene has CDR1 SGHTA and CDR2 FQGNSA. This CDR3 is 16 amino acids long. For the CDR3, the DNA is TGTGCCAGCAGCTTAGCAGGAGCGGGGGCTATAGGGGAGCAGTTCTTC. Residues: CASSLAGAGAIGEQFF.

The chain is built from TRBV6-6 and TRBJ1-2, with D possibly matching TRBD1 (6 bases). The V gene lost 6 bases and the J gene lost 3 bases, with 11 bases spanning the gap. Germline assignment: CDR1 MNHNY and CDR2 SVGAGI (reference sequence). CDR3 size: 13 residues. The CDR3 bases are TGTGCCAGCAGACCAGGGGCGGACTATGGCTACACCTTC. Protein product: CASRPGADYGYTF.

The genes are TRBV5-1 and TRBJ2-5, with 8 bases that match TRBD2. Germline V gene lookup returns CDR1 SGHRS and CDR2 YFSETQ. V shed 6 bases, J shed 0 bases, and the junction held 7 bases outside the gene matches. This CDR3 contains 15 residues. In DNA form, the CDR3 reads TGCGCCAGCACCGTTCGGGAGGGGTACCAAGAGACCCAGTACTTC. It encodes CASTVREGYQETQYF.

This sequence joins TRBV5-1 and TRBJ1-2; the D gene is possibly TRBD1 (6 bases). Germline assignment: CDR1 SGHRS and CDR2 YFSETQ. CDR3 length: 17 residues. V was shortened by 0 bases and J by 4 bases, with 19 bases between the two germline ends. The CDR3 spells CASSLGWTEETFYGYTF. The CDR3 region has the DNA TGCGCCAGCAGCTTGGGATGGACAGAGGAGACCTTCTATGGCTACACCTTC.

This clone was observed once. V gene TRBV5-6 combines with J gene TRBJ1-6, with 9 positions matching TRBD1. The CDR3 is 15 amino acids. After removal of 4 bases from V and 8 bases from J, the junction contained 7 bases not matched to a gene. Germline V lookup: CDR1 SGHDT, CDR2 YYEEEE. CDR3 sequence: CASSRAGQGYSPLHF. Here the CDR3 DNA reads TGTGCCAGCAGCCGGGCGGGACAGGGTTATTCACCCCTCCACTTT.

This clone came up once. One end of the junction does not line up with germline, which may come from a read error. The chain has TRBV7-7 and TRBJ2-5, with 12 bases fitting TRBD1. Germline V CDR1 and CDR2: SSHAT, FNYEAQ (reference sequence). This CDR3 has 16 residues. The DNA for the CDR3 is TGTGCTAGCAGCCCGTCCGGGACAGGGGGCGAAAAGACCCAGTACTTC. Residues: CASSPSGTGGEKTQYF.

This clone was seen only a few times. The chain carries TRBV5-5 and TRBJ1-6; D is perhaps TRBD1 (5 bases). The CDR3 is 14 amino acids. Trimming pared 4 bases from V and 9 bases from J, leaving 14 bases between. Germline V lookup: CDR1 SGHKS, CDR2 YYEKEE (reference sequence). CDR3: CASSRQPFGSPLHF. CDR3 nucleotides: TGTGCCAGCAGCAGACAGCCCTTTGGTTCACCCCTCCACTTT.

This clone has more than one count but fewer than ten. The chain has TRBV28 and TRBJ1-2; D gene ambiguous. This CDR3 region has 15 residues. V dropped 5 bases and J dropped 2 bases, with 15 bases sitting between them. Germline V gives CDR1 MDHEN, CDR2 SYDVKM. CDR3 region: CASSPFDNVNYGYTF. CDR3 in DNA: TGTGCCAGCAGTCCCTTCGACAACGTAAACTATGGCTACACCTTC.

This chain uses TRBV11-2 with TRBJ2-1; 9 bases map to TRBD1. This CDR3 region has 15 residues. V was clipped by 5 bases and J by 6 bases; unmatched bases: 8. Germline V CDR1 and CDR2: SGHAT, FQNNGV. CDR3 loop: CASSPRQGEGNEQFF. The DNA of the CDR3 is TGTGCCAGCAGCCCTCGACAGGGGGAAGGCAATGAGCAGTTCTTC. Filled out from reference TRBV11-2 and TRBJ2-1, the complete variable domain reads EAGVAQSPRYKIIEKRQSVAFWCNPISGHATLYWYQQILGQGPKLLIQFQNNGVVDDSQLPKDRFSAERLKGVDSTLKIQPAKLEDSAVYLCASSPRQGEGNEQFFGPGTRLTVL.

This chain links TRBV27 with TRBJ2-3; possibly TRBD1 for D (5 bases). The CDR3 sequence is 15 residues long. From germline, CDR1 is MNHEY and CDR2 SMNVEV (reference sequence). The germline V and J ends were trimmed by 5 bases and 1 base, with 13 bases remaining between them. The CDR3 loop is CASSPIRVGTDTQYF. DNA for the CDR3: TGTGCCAGCAGTCCCATCAGGGTTGGCACAGATACGCAGTATTTT.

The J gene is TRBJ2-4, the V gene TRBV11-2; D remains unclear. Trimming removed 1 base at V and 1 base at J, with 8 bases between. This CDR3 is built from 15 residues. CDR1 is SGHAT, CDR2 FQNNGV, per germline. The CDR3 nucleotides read TGTGCCAGCAGCTTAGGGAGAGAGGCCAAAAACATTCAGTACTTC. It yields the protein CASSLGREAKNIQYF.

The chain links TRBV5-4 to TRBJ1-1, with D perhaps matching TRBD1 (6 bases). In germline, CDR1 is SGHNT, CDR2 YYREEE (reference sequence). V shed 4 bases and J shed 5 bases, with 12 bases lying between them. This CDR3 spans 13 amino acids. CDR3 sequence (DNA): TGTGCCAGCAGCGTGGTAGGGGGAACTGAAGCTTTCTTT. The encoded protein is CASSVVGGTEAFF.

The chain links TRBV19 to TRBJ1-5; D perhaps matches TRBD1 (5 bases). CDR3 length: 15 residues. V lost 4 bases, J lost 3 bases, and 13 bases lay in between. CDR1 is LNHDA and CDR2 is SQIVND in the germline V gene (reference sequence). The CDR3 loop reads CASSTTGGANQPQHF. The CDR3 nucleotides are TGTGCCAGTAGTACCACGGGAGGGGCCAATCAGCCCCAGCATTTT.

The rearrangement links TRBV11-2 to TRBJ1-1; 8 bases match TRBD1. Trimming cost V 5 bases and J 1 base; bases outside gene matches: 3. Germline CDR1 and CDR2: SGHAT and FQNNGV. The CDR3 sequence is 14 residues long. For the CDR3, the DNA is TGTGCCAGCAGCGAGACAGGGGCGAACACTGAAGCTTTCTTT. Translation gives CASSETGANTEAFF.

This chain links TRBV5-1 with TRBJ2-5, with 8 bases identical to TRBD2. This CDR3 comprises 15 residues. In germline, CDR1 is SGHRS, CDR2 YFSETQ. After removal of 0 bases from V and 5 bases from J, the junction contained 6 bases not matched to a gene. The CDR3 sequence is CASSLAPAGVETQYF. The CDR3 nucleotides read TGCGCCAGCAGCTTGGCCCCAGCGGGGGTGGAGACCCAGTACTTC.

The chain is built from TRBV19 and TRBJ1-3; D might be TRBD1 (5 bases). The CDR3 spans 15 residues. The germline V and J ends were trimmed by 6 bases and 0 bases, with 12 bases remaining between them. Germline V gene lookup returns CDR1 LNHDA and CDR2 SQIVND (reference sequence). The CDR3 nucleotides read TGTGCCAGTAGCCCCGACAGATCCTCTGGAAACACCATATATTTT. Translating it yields CASSPDRSSGNTIYF.

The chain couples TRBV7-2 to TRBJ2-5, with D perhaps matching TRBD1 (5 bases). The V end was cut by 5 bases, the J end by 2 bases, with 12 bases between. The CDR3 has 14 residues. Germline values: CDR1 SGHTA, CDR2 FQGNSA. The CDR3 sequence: CASSPRTFQETQYF. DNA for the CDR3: TGTGCCAGCAGCCCCAGGACATTTCAAGAGACCCAGTACTTC.

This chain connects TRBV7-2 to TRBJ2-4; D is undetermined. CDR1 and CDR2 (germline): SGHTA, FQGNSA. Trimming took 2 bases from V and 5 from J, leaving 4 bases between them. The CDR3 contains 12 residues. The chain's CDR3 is CASSLSQNIQYF. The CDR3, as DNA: TGTGCCAGCAGCTTAAGCCAAAACATTCAGTACTTC.

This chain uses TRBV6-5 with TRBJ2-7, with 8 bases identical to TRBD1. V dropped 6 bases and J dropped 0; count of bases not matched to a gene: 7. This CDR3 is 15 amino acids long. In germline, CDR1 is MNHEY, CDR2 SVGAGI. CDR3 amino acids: CASSWDRSNSYEQYF. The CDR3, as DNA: TGTGCCAGCAGCTGGGACAGGAGCAACTCCTACGAGCAGTACTTC.

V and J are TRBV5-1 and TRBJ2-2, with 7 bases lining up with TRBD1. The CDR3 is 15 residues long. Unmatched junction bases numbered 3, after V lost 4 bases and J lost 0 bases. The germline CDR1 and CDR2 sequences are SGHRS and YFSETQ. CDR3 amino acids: CASSIGTANTGELFF. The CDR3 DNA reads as TGCGCCAGCAGCATCGGGACAGCGAACACCGGGGAGCTGTTTTTT.

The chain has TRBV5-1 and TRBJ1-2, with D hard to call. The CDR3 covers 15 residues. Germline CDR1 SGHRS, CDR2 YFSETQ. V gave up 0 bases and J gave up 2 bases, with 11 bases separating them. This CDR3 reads CASSLAGGTNYGYTF. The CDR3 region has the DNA TGCGCCAGCAGCTTGGCGGGAGGCACAAACTATGGCTACACCTTC. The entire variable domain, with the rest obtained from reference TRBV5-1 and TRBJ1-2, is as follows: KAGVTQTPRYLIKTRGQQVTLSCSPISGHRSVSWYQQTPGQGLQFLFEYFSETQRNKGNFPGRFSGRQFSNSRSEMNVSTLELGDSALYLCASSLAGGTNYGYTFGSGTRLTVV.

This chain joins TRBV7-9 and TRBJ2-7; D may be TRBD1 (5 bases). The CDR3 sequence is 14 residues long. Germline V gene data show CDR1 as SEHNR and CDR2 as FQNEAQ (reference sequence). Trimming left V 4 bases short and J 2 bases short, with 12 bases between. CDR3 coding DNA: TGTGCCAGCAGCTGGACACAGAACCCCTACGAGCAGTACTTC. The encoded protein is CASSWTQNPYEQYF.

The CDR3 loop reads CASSAGRDRVGETQYF. CDR3 nucleotide sequence: TGTGCCAGCAGCGCGGGACGCGATAGGGTTGGGGAGACCCAGTACTTC. This chain connects TRBV5-5 to TRBJ2-5; D possibly corresponds to TRBD2 (6 bases). V lost 4 bases, J lost 5 bases, and 21 bases lay in between. The CDR3 extends over 16 amino acids. Germline V gene sequence: CDR1 SGHKS, CDR2 YYEKEE (reference sequence).

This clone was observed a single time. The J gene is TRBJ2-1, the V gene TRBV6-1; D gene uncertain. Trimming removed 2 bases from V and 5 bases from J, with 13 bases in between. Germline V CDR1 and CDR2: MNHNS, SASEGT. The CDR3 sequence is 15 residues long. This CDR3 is CASSERRIMHNEQFF. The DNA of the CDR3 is TGTGCCAGCAGTGAACGCAGGATAATGCACAATGAGCAGTTCTTC.

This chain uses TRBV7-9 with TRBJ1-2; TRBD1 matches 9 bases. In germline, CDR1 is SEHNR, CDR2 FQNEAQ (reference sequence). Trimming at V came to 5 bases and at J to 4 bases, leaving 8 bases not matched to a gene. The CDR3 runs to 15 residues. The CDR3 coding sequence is TGTGCCAGCAGCACACAGGGGGCGGCAGGCTATGGCTACACCTTC. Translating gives CASSTQGAAGYGYTF.

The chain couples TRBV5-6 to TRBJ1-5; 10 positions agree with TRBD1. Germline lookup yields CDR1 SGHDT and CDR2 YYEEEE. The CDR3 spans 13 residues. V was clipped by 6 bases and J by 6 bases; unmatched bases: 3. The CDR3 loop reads CASTTGGGQPQHF. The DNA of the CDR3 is TGTGCCAGCACGACAGGGGGCGGTCAGCCCCAGCATTTT.

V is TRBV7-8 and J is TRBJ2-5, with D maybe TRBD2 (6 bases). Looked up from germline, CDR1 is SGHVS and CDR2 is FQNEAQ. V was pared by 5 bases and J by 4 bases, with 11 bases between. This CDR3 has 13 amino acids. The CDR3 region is CASSITGVETQYF. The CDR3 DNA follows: TGTGCCAGCAGCATAACGGGGGTAGAGACCCAGTACTTC.